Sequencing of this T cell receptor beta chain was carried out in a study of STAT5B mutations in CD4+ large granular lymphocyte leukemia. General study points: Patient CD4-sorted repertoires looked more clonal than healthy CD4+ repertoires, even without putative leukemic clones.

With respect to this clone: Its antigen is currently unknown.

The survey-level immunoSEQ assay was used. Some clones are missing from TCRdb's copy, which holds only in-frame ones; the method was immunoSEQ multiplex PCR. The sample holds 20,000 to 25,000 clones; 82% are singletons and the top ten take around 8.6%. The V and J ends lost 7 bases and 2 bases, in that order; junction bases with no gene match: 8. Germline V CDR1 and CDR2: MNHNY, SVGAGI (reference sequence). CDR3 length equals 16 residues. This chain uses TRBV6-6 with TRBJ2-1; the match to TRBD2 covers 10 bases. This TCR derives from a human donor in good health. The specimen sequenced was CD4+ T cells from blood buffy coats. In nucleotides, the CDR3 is TGTGCCAGCACAAGGCGGGGGACTAGCGCCTACAATGAGCAGTTCTTC. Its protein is CASTRRGTSAYNEQFF.